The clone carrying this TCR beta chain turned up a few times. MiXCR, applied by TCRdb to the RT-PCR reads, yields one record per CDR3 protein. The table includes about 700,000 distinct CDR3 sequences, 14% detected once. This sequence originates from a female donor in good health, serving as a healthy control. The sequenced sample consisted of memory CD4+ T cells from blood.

CDR3 residues: CASRRNSGGATGELFF. The CDR3 DNA sequence: TGCGCCAGCAGAAGAAATAGCGGGGGGGCCACCGGGGAGCTGTTTTTT. V is TRBV5-1 and J is TRBJ2-2; 11 bases fit TRBD2. CDR3 length: 16 amino acids. V was pared by 5 bases and J by 4 bases, with 7 bases of the junction left unmatched. Germline assignment: CDR1 SGHRS and CDR2 YFSETQ.